This T cell receptor (beta chain) was retrieved from a study of blood T cell repertoires in COVID-19. Overall study: Samples came from the United States, Italy and Spain, spanning acute and convalescent COVID-19.

With V trimmed by 1 base and J by 13 bases, 4 bases remained unmatched. The CDR3 totals 12 residues. Per germline, CDR1 LGHDT and CDR2 YNNKEL (reference sequence). Libraries were prepared by immunoSEQ multiplex PCR; TCRdb keeps only in-frame clonotypes and omits some of them. The table lists about 45,000 clones, approximately 85% of them singletons. The sequence was obtained from an elderly woman with acute or convalescent COVID-19. The rearrangement uses TRBV3-1 (or the pseudogene TRBV3-2) and TRBJ2-7, with 10 bases that match TRBD2. Sequencing input: peripheral blood. CDR3 coding DNA: TGTGCCAGCAGCCAAGGAGCGGGAGGGGTTTACTTC. Residues: CASSQGAGGVYF.